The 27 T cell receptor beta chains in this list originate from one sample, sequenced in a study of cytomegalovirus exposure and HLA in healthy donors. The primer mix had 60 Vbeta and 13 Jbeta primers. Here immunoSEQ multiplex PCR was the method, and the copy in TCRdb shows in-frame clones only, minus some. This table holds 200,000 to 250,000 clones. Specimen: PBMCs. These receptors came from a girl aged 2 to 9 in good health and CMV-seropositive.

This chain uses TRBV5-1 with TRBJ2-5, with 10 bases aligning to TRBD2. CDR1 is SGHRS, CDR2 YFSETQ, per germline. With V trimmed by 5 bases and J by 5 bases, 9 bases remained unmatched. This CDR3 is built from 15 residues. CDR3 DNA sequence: TGCGCCAGCAGTCGCCTAGCGGGAGTGGGGGAGACCCAGTACTTC. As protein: CASSRLAGVGETQYF.

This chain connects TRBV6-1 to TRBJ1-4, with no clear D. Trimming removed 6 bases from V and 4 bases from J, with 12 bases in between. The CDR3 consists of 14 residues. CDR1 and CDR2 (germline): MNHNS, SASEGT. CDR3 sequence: CASRSGLINEKLFF. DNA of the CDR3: TGTGCCAGCAGGAGTGGGCTGATTAATGAAAAACTGTTTTTT.

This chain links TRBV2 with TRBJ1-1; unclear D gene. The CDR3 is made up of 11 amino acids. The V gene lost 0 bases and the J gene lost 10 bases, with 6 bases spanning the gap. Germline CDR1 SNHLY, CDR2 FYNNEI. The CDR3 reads CASSEALGAFF. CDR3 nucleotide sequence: TGTGCCAGCAGTGAAGCGCTCGGAGCTTTCTTT.

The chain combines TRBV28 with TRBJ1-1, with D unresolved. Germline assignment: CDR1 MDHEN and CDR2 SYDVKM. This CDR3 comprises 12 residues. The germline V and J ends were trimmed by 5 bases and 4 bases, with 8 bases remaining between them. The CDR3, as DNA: TGTGCCAGCAGTACTCTCGGCACTGAAGCTTTCTTT. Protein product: CASSTLGTEAFF.

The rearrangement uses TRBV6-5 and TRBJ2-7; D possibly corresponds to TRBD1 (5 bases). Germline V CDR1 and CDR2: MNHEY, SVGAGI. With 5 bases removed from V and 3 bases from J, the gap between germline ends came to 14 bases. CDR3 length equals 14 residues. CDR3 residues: CASSVRQSHYEQYF. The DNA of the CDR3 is TGTGCCAGCAGTGTCCGACAGTCCCACTACGAGCAGTACTTC.

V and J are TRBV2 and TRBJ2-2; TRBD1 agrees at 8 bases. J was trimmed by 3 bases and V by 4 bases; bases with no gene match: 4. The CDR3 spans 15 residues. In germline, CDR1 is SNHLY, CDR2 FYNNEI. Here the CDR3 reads CASSVNRGDTGELFF. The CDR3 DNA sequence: TGTGCCAGCAGTGTGAACAGGGGGGACACCGGGGAGCTGTTTTTT. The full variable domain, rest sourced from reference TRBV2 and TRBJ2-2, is EPEVTQTPSHQVTQMGQEVILRCVPISNHLYFYWYRQILGQKVEFLVSFYNNEISEKSEIFDDQFSVERPDGSNFTLKIRSTKLEDSAMYFCASSVNRGDTGELFFGEGSRLTVL.

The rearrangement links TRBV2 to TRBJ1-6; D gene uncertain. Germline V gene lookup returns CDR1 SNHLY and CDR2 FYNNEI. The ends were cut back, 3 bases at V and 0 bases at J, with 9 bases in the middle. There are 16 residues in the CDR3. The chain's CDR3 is CASSEESSSYNSPLHF. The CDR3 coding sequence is TGTGCCAGCAGTGAGGAGTCCAGCTCCTATAATTCACCCCTCCACTTT.

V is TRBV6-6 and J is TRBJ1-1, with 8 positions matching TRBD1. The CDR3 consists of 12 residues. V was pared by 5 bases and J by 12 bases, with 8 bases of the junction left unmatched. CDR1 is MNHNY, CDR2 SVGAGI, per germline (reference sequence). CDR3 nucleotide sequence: TGTGCCAGCAGTACTGAAGACAGGGGAACTTTCTTT. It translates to CASSTEDRGTFF.

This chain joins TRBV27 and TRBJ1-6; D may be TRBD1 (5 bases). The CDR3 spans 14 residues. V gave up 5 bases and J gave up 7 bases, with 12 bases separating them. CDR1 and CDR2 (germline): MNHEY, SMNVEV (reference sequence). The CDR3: CASSRPQENSPLHF. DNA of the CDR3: TGTGCCAGCAGTCGGCCACAGGAGAATTCACCCCTCCACTTT.

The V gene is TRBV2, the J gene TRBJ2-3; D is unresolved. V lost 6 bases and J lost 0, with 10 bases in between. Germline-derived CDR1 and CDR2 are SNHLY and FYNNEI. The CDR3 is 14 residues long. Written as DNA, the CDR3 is TGTGCCAGCAGGACCGACTCTAGCACAGATACGCAGTATTTT. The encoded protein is CASRTDSSTDTQYF.

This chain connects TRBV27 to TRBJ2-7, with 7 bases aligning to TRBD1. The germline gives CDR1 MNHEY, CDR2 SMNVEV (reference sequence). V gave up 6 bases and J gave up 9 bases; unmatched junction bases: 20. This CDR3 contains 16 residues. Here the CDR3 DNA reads TGTGCCAGCAGAGGAATTGAATTACAGGGGTTTGTAGGGCAGTACTTC. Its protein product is CASRGIELQGFVGQYF.

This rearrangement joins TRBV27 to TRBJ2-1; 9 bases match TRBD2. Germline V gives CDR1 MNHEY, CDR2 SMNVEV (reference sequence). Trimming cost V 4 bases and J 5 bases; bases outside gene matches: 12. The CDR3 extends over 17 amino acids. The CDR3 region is CASSWELSGSLNNEQFF. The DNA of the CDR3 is TGTGCCAGCAGTTGGGAGCTTAGCGGGAGTTTGAACAATGAGCAGTTCTTC.

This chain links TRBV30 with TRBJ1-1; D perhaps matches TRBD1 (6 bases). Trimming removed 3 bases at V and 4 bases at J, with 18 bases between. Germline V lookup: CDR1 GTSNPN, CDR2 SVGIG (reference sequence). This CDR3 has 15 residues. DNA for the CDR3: TGTGCCTGGAGCCCCAGCGACAGGAGTACCACTGAAGCTTTCTTT. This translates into CAWSPSDRSTTEAFF.

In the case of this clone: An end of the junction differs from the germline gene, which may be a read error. The CDR3 nucleotides are TGTGCTAGCAGCTTAGGGGCAGTCACAGATACGCAGTATTTT. Its translation is CASSLGAVTDTQYF. This chain connects TRBV7-7 to TRBJ2-3, with a weak D call TRBD1 (5 bases). The germline V gene encodes CDR1 SSHAT and CDR2 FNYEAQ (reference sequence). CDR3 length equals 14 residues.

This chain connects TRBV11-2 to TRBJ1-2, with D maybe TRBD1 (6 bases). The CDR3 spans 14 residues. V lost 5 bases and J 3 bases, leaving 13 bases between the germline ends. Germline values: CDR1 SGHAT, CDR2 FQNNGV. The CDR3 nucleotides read TGTGCCAGCAGCCATACGGGGGGCGACTATGGCTACACCTTC. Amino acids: CASSHTGGDYGYTF.

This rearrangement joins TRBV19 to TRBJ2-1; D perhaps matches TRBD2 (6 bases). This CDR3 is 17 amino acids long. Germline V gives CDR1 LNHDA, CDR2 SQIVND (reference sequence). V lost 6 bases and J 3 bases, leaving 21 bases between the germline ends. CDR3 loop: CASSGGSGPVRYNEQFF. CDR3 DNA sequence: TGTGCCAGTAGCGGGGGAAGTGGGCCAGTACGCTACAATGAGCAGTTCTTC.

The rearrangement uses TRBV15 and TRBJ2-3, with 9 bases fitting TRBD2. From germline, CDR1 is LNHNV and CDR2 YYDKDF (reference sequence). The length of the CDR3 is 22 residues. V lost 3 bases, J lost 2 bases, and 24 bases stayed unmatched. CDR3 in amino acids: CATSSPRTRDTPSGTNTDTQYF. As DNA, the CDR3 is TGTGCCACCAGCAGTCCACGGACTAGGGACACCCCTAGCGGGACGAACACAGATACGCAGTATTTT. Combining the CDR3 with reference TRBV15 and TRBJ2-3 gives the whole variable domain DAMVIQNPRYQVTQFGKPVTLSCSQTLNHNVMYWYQQKSSQAPKLLFHYYDKDFNNEADTPDNFQSRRPNTSFCFLDIRSPGLGDTAMYLCATSSPRTRDTPSGTNTDTQYFGPGTRLTVL.

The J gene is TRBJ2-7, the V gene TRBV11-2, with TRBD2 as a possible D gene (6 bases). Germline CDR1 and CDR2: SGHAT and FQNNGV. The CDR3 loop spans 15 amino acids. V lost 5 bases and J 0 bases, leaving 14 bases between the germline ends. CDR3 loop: CASSPMGGFSYEQYF. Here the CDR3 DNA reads TGTGCCAGCAGCCCTATGGGGGGTTTCTCCTACGAGCAGTACTTC.

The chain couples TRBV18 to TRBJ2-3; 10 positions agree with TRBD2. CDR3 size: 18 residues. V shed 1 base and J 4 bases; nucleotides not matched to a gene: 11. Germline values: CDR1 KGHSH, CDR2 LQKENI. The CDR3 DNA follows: TGTGCCAGCTCACCACTCCCTGTAGCTAGCGGGAGTTCAGATACGCAGTATTTT. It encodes CASSPLPVASGSSDTQYF.

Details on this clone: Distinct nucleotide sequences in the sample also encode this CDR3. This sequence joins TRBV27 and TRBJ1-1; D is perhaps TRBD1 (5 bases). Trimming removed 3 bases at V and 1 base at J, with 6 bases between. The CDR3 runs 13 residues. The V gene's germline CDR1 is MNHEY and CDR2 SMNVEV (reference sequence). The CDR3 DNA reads TGTGCCAGCAGTTTCCAGGGGAACACTGAAGCTTTCTTT. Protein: CASSFQGNTEAFF.

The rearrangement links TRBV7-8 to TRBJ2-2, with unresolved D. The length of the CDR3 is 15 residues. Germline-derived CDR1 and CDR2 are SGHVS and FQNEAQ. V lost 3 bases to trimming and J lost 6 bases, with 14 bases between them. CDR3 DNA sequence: TGTGCCAGCAGCTTCGTGCCCGGGTTGGCCGGGGAGCTGTTTTTT. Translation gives CASSFVPGLAGELFF.

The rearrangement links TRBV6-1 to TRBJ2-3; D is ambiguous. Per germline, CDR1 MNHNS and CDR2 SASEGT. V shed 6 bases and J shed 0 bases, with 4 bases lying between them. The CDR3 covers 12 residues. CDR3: CASSRSTDTQYF. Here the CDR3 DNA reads TGTGCCAGCAGCCGGAGCACAGATACGCAGTATTTT.

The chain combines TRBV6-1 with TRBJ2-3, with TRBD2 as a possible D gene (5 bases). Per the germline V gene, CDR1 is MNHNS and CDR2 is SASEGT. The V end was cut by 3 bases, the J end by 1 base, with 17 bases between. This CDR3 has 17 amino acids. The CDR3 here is CASSDMGTRDGTDTQYF. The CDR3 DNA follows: TGTGCCAGCAGTGACATGGGTACGAGGGATGGCACAGATACGCAGTATTTT.

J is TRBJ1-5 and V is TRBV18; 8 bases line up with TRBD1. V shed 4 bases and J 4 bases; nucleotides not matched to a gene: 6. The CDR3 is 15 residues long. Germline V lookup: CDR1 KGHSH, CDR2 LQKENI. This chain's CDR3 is CASSLLDRANQPQHF. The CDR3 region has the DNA TGTGCCAGCTCACTCTTGGACAGGGCGAATCAGCCCCAGCATTTT. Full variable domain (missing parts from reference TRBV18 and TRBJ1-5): NAGVMQNPRHLVRRRGQEARLRCSPMKGHSHVYWYRQLPEEGLKFMVYLQKENIIDESGMPKERFSAEFPKEGPSILRIQQVVRGDSAAYFCASSLLDRANQPQHFGDGTRLSIL.

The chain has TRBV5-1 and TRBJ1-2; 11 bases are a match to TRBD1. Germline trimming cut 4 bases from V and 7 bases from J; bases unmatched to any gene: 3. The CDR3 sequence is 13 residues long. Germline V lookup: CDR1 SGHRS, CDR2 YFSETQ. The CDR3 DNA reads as TGCGCCAGCAGCATCGGGACAGGGGGTGGCTACACCTTC. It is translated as CASSIGTGGGYTF.

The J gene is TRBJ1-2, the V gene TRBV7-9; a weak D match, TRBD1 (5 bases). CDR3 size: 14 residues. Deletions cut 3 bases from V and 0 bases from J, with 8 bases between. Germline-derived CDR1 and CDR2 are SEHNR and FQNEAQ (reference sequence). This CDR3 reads CASSLYRTNYGYTF. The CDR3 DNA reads TGTGCCAGCAGCTTGTACAGGACTAACTATGGCTACACCTTC.

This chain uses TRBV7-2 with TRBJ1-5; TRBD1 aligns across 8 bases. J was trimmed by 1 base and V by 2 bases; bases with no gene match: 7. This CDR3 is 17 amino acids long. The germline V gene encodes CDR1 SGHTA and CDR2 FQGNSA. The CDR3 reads CASSLLQGGQSNQPQHF. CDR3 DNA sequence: TGTGCCAGCAGCTTACTACAGGGGGGTCAAAGCAATCAGCCCCAGCATTTT.